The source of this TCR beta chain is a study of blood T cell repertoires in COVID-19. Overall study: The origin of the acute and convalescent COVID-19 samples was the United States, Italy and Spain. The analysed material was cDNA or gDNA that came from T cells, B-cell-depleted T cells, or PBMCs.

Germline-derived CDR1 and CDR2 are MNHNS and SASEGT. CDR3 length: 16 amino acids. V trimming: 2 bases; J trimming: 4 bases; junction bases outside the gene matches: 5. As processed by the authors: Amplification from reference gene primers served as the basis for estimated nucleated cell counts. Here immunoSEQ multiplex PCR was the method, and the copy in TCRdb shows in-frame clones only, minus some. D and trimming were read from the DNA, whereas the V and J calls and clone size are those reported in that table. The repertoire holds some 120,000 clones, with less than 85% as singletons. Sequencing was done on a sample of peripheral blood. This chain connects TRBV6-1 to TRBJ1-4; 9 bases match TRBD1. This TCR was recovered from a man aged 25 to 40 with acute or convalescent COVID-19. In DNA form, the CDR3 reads TGTGCCAGCAGTGAAACACAGGGGGCTGGTAATGAAAAACTGTTTTTT. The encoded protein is CASSETQGAGNEKLFF.